These T cell receptor beta chains were read from a single sample in a study of T cell clusters in autoimmune cytopenias. TCRdb reprocessed the multiplex PCR reads; each CDR3 protein has one entry and no DNA is given. The data show some 7,000 distinct CDR3 sequences, and the top ten clones hold 15% to 20%. What was sequenced was peripheral blood. These TCRs come from a human donor with an autoimmune cytopenia or autoimmune hepatitis (not recorded which). Both conserved end residues are part of each CDR3. Rows may omit the clone size; those that give it use once, few, many or a size class.

abundance,j_gene,v_gene,CDR3aa
-,TRBJ2-7,TRBV6-2/TRBV6-3,CASTSRTSQYF
-,TRBJ1-4,TRBV12-3/TRBV12-4,CASSTTGGQLEKLFF
-,TRBJ2-7,TRBV30,CAWSVLREGEQYF
medium-sized,TRBJ2-1,TRBV29-1,CSVERLQGSYNEQFF
medium-sized,TRBJ2-7,TRBV5-5,CASSGTSHNEQYF
medium-sized,TRBJ2-3,TRBV18,CASSPDRASGSTDTQYF
medium-sized,TRBJ2-2,TRBV7-6,CASSSQRLAGGNGELFF
-,TRBJ2-3,TRBV4-2,CASSRGLAGPGPTDTQYF
-,TRBJ1-6,TRBV6-1,CASTRTGDNSPLHF
-,TRBJ1-2,TRBV6-5,CASRKQGHAGGYTF
-,TRBJ1-5,TRBV6-5,CASSRQGQSNQPQHF
-,TRBJ2-2,TRBV27,CASSPTGTDNTGELFF
-,TRBJ2-7,TRBV11-1,CASSRRGVLPYEQYF
-,TRBJ2-7,TRBV5-5,CASSRLQAYEQYF
-,TRBJ1-2,TRBV5-6,CASSLGGEPYGYTF
-,TRBJ1-3,TRBV29-1,CSVDRGTNTIYF
-,TRBJ2-7,TRBV18,CASSPELFSKQYF
-,TRBJ1-4,TRBV7-4,CASGGGRTNEKLFF
-,TRBJ2-2,TRBV6-2/TRBV6-3,CASSSYLTTTGELFF
-,TRBJ2-1,TRBV24-1,CATTRTTWTYNEQFF
-,TRBJ1-3,TRBV6-5,CASSLTGVTGNTIYF
medium-sized,TRBJ2-2,TRBV29-1,CSVGGQGWNTGELFF
-,TRBJ1-4,TRBV12-3/TRBV12-4,CASSRGQGGGEKLFF
medium-sized,TRBJ2-5,TRBV19,CASSIGNAGGTQYF
-,TRBJ2-6,TRBV18,CASSRDSGANVLTF
medium-sized,TRBJ1-6,TRBV6-5,CASSLQGTGSPLHF
-,TRBJ1-5,TRBV12-3/TRBV12-4,CASRLGQNQPQHF
-,TRBJ1-1,TRBV5-5,CASRYREMNTEAFF
medium-sized,TRBJ2-7,TRBV13,CASTAVGSYEQYF
-,TRBJ2-3,TRBV7-2,CASSLGDWGTDTQYF
medium-sized,TRBJ2-3,TRBV29-1,CSIGTGSVTDTQYF
-,TRBJ1-2,TRBV27,CASRGTVNYGYTF
medium-sized,TRBJ2-4,TRBV12-3/TRBV12-4,CASRGRAKNIQYF
medium-sized,TRBJ2-2,TRBV5-6,CASSLGGTRRTGELFF
medium-sized,TRBJ2-3,TRBV5-6,CASSLAAAGGLTDTQYF
-,TRBJ2-5,TRBV27,CASRKQGQETQYF
medium-sized,TRBJ2-3,TRBV6-5,CASSRTSGGLTDTQYF
medium-sized,TRBJ2-3,TRBV11-1,CASTPGLTSDTQYF
medium-sized,TRBJ2-5,TRBV29-1,CSVRTAKGVETQYF
medium-sized,TRBJ2-2,TRBV6-2/TRBV6-3,CASRTLNTGELFF
-,TRBJ2-7,TRBV5-6,CASSLDRDVSYEQYF
-,TRBJ2-7,TRBV29-1,CSGRTSGNSYEQYF
medium-sized,TRBJ2-2,TRBV15,CATSRASGNTGELFF
medium-sized,TRBJ1-6,TRBV12-3/TRBV12-4,CASSLATGRNNSPLHF
-,TRBJ2-5,TRBV27,CASSVGLQETQYF
-,TRBJ2-5,TRBV14,CASSHKPGQGYQETQYF
medium-sized,TRBJ2-7,TRBV30,CAWSVQAGGAPPYF
medium-sized,TRBJ2-7,TRBV29-1,CSVEGRGPYEQYF